Below are 21 T cell receptor beta chains sequenced from a single sample in a study of Tregs in tolerant kidney transplant recipients. Clones were read by immunoSEQ multiplex PCR, and TCRdb kept only the in-frame ones, dropping some. This table has roughly 250,000 clones, about 80% appearing once. Sequencing was carried out using CD4+ T cells from blood. The receptors originated from a human donor in good health.

This chain uses TRBV5-1 with TRBJ1-3; D ambiguous. This CDR3 region has 15 residues. Germline V lookup: CDR1 SGHRS, CDR2 YFSETQ. With 2 bases removed from V and 0 bases from J, the gap between germline ends came to 9 bases. The DNA of the CDR3 is TGCGCCAGCAGCTTCGTAGGAAGCTCTGGAAACACCATATATTTT. Its translation: CASSFVGSSGNTIYF.

The chain recombines TRBV29-1 with TRBJ1-1, with D uncertain. Looked up from germline, CDR1 is SQVTM and CDR2 is ANQGSEA. V lost 7 bases to trimming and J lost 7 bases, with 13 bases between them. The length of the CDR3 is 11 residues. The CDR3 loop reads CSADFGNEAFF. CDR3 nucleotides: TGCAGCGCCGACTTCGGGAATGAAGCTTTCTTT.

The J gene is TRBJ2-1, the V gene TRBV7-2, with TRBD1 identical over 8 bases. V was clipped by 5 bases and J by 3 bases; unmatched bases: 3. This CDR3 has 14 amino acids. Germline V lookup: CDR1 SGHTA, CDR2 FQGNSA. CDR3 in amino acids: CASSADRGYNEQFF. The CDR3 DNA reads TGTGCCAGCAGCGCAGACAGGGGCTACAATGAGCAGTTCTTC.

The rearrangement joins TRBV2 to TRBJ1-1; the D is unclear. Germline CDR1 and CDR2: SNHLY and FYNNEI. V was pared by 7 bases and J by 0 bases, with 9 bases between. CDR3 length: 13 residues. The CDR3 nucleotides read TGTGCCAGCAAAAACCTGTTGAACACTGAAGCTTTCTTT. Its translation is CASKNLLNTEAFF.

This clone appeared a single time. The genes are TRBV25-1 and TRBJ2-3; a weak D match, TRBD2 (6 bases). This CDR3 comprises 15 residues. The germline V and J ends were trimmed by 7 bases and 0 bases, with 14 bases remaining between them. Germline V gene lookup returns CDR1 MGHDK and CDR2 SYGVNS. CDR3 DNA: TGTGCCAGCACCGAACAGACTAGTAGCACAGATACGCAGTATTTT. This sequence encodes CASTEQTSSTDTQYF.

The chain links TRBV5-4 to TRBJ1-5; 8 positions match TRBD1. CDR1 and CDR2 (germline): SGHNT, YYREEE (reference sequence). This CDR3 is 16 amino acids long. Trimming took 0 bases from V and 3 from J; bases not matched to a gene: 5. The CDR3 sequence: CASSLEHRGFNQPQHF. Written as DNA, the CDR3 is TGTGCCAGCAGCTTGGAGCACAGGGGGTTCAATCAGCCCCAGCATTTT.

The rearrangement uses TRBV5-1 and TRBJ1-1; a possible D gene is TRBD1 (5 bases). There are 16 residues in the CDR3. CDR1 is SGHRS, CDR2 YFSETQ, per germline. V was pared by 3 bases and J by 10 bases, with 25 bases between. The CDR3 spells CASSWDARGRKGGAFF. The CDR3 DNA reads as TGCGCCAGCAGCTGGGACGCACGAGGCAGGAAGGGCGGAGCTTTCTTT.

The genes are TRBV4-2 and TRBJ1-2; D might be TRBD1 (5 bases). Germline values: CDR1 LGHNA, CDR2 YNFKEQ. V lost 1 base, J lost 2 bases, and 14 bases lay in between. This CDR3 contains 16 residues. CDR3 loop: CASSQGDMDTNYGYTF. DNA for the CDR3: TGTGCCAGCAGCCAAGGTGATATGGACACCAACTATGGCTACACCTTC.

The chain couples TRBV14 to TRBJ2-3, with TRBD2 as a possible D gene (6 bases). The CDR3 totals 16 residues. The V gene lost 4 bases and the J gene lost 0 bases, with 14 bases spanning the gap. Per germline, CDR1 SGHDN and CDR2 FVKESK. As DNA, the CDR3 is TGTGCCAGCAGCCCAACCGGGCGGGGCAGCACAGATACGCAGTATTTT. Its translation is CASSPTGRGSTDTQYF. Combining the CDR3 with reference TRBV14 and TRBJ2-3 gives the whole variable domain EAGVTQFPSHSVIEKGQTVTLRCDPISGHDNLYWYRRVMGKEIKFLLHFVKESKQDESGMPNNRFLAERTGGTYSTLKVQPAELEDSGVYFCASSPTGRGSTDTQYFGPGTRLTVL.

This clone was observed once. The rearrangement uses TRBV5-1 and TRBJ2-5; tentative D call: TRBD1 (6 bases). Trimming pared 6 bases from V and 3 bases from J, leaving 15 bases between. The CDR3 length is 14 residues. CDR1 SGHRS and CDR2 YFSETQ come from the germline V gene. The CDR3 nucleotides read TGCGCCAGCACCCCGGGGCCAGGGGAAGAGACCCAGTACTTC. Its protein is CASTPGPGEETQYF. Full variable domain (missing parts from reference TRBV5-1 and TRBJ2-5): KAGVTQTPRYLIKTRGQQVTLSCSPISGHRSVSWYQQTPGQGLQFLFEYFSETQRNKGNFPGRFSGRQFSNSRSEMNVSTLELGDSALYLCASTPGPGEETQYFGPGTRLLVL.

This chain uses TRBV27 with TRBJ2-7; a possible D gene is TRBD2 (5 bases). The V end was cut by 5 bases, the J end by 2 bases, with 16 bases between. Germline CDR1 reads MNHEY; CDR2 reads SMNVEV (reference sequence). CDR3 length: 15 amino acids. CDR3 sequence: CASSLGPAGPYEQYF. For the CDR3, the DNA is TGTGCCAGCAGTCTCGGCCCGGCGGGTCCCTACGAGCAGTACTTC.

A note on this clone: Within the sample, other DNA sequences also encode this same CDR3. The chain employs TRBV18 and TRBJ2-6, with D uncertain. The V gene's germline CDR1 is KGHSH and CDR2 LQKENI. The CDR3 runs to 13 residues. Trimming left V 3 bases short and J 4 bases short, with 4 bases between. CDR3 sequence (DNA): TGTGCCAGCTCACCGTCCGGGGCCAACGTCCTGACTTTC. It translates to CASSPSGANVLTF.

A few counts support this clone. The chain uses TRBV7-9 and TRBJ2-7; the match to TRBD1 covers 7 bases. Germline lookup yields CDR1 SEHNR and CDR2 FQNEAQ (reference sequence). V lost 1 base and J lost 5; bases outside the gene matches: 5. The CDR3 spans 14 residues. For the CDR3, the DNA is TGTGCCAGCAGCTTAGTAGGACAGGCTGACGAGCAGTACTTC. Translation gives CASSLVGQADEQYF.

CDR3 in amino acids: CASSQRPEQFF. The CDR3 DNA reads as TGTGCCAGCTCACAGCGGCCTGAGCAGTTCTTC. This chain links TRBV18 with TRBJ2-1; D possibly corresponds to TRBD2 (5 bases). Trimming cost V 4 bases and J 9 bases, with 7 bases left between them. The CDR3 extends over 11 amino acids. The germline V gene encodes CDR1 KGHSH and CDR2 LQKENI.

The rearrangement joins TRBV18 to TRBJ2-2; perhaps TRBD2 as D (7 bases). The CDR3 sequence is 16 residues long. Trimming removed 0 bases at V and 7 bases at J, with 15 bases between. Germline V gives CDR1 KGHSH, CDR2 LQKENI. The CDR3 coding sequence is TGTGCCAGCTCACCACCTGGGGGGGCGCTACGCGGGGAGCTGTTTTTT. As protein: CASSPPGGALRGELFF.

This chain links TRBV6-5 with TRBJ2-1, with 8 bases lining up with TRBD2. This CDR3 is built from 14 residues. V gave up 6 bases and J gave up 3 bases; unmatched junction bases: 4. Germline values: CDR1 MNHEY, CDR2 SVGAGI. Here the CDR3 reads CASRLAGIYNEQFF. The CDR3 nucleotides are TGTGCCAGCAGATTAGCGGGGATCTACAATGAGCAGTTCTTC.

This chain uses TRBV7-8 with TRBJ1-6, with 8 bases aligning to TRBD1. J lost 9 bases, V lost 6 bases, and 7 bases had no gene match. CDR1 is SGHVS and CDR2 is FQNEAQ in the germline V gene. This CDR3 spans 14 amino acids. This chain's CDR3 is CASSYTGGSSPLHF. The CDR3 DNA is TGTGCCAGCAGTTATACAGGGGGAAGTTCACCCCTCCACTTT.

This clone came up a few times. The chain recombines TRBV2 with TRBJ1-2; D is undetermined. Deletions cut 5 bases from V and 3 bases from J, with 7 bases between. Germline V lookup: CDR1 SNHLY, CDR2 FYNNEI. This CDR3 has 12 amino acids. The DNA for the CDR3 is TGTGCCAGCAGTAACCCCGACTATGGCTACACCTTC. This gives the protein CASSNPDYGYTF.

V is TRBV18 and J is TRBJ2-7, with 7 positions matching TRBD1. Unmatched junction bases numbered 11, after V lost 3 bases and J lost 6 bases. Germline loops: CDR1 KGHSH, CDR2 LQKENI. This CDR3 is built from 15 residues. CDR3 DNA sequence: TGTGCCAGCTCACCCCGACAGGGCGTCACGGCCGAGCAGTACTTC. It yields the protein CASSPRQGVTAEQYF.

The V call is TRBV6-5, the J call TRBJ1-2; TRBD1 might be the D (6 bases). The CDR3 spans 15 residues. Germline V gene lookup returns CDR1 MNHEY and CDR2 SVGAGI. V lost 5 bases and J 2 bases, leaving 15 bases between the germline ends. The CDR3 spells CASSAGGSLNYGYTF. CDR3 DNA: TGTGCCAGCAGTGCGGGGGGCTCTCTGAACTATGGCTACACCTTC.

V usage is TRBV11-2 and J usage is TRBJ2-6; D gene uncertain. The germline V gene has CDR1 SGHAT and CDR2 FQNNGV. Trimming left V 5 bases short and J 4 bases short, with 9 bases between. CDR3 length equals 14 residues. The CDR3 sequence is CASSVRGGANVLTF. The CDR3 DNA reads TGTGCCAGCAGCGTTCGCGGAGGGGCCAACGTCCTGACTTTC.